These 22 T cell receptor beta chains were sequenced from one sample in a study of cytomegalovirus exposure and HLA in healthy donors. PCR used 60 Vbeta primers and 13 Jbeta primers. Only in-frame clones appear in the TCRdb table, and some are missing; sequencing was by immunoSEQ multiplex PCR. Of some 130,000 clones in the sample, roughly three quarters were seen once. The material sequenced was PBMCs. These receptors all come from a man aged 25 to 40 in good health and CMV-seronegative.

V is TRBV5-6 and J is TRBJ1-5; D is ambiguous. This CDR3 contains 12 residues. Trimming left V 0 bases short and J 10 bases short, with 8 bases between. Germline CDR1 reads SGHDT; CDR2 reads YYEEEE. DNA for the CDR3: TGTGCCAGCAGCTTGGGCGCAAGTCCCCAGCATTTT. This gives the protein CASSLGASPQHF.

J is TRBJ2-2 and V is TRBV18; D is undetermined. Germline V gene sequence: CDR1 KGHSH, CDR2 LQKENI. V was trimmed by 3 bases and J by 1 base, leaving 12 bases between them. This CDR3 comprises 16 residues. This CDR3 reads CASSPNSPGNTGELFF. In DNA form, the CDR3 reads TGTGCCAGCTCACCGAATTCGCCGGGGAACACCGGGGAGCTGTTTTTT.

The sample holds one count of this clone. This rearrangement joins TRBV9 to TRBJ2-2; 10 bases match TRBD2. The CDR3 totals 16 residues. Germline V CDR1 and CDR2: SGDLS, YYNGEE. Trimming took 3 bases from V and 3 from J; bases not matched to a gene: 5. The CDR3 is CASSAPLAGHTGELFF. CDR3 DNA: TGTGCCAGCAGCGCCCCACTAGCGGGGCACACCGGGGAGCTGTTTTTT.

CDR3 nucleotide sequence: TGCAGCGTTGAAGTTTCTATGGACAGGGGGACCTACGAGCAGTACTTC. Its translation: CSVEVSMDRGTYEQYF. The chain links TRBV29-1 to TRBJ2-5, with TRBD1 matching 10 bases. The DNA end favors TRBJ2-7, so the J call may be wrong. The CDR3 totals 16 residues. CDR1 and CDR2 from the germline V gene are SQVTM and ANQGSEA.

The chain joins TRBV28 to TRBJ1-4; TRBD1 is a possible D gene (5 bases). With 4 bases removed from V and 8 bases from J, the gap between germline ends came to 17 bases. The germline gives CDR1 MDHEN, CDR2 SYDVKM. CDR3 size: 15 residues. This CDR3 is CASSSSINGGEKLFF. For the CDR3, the DNA is TGTGCCAGCAGTTCCTCAATCAACGGGGGGGAAAAACTGTTTTTT.

The genes are TRBV5-1 and TRBJ2-1; 14 nucleotides match TRBD2. Germline V lookup: CDR1 SGHRS, CDR2 YFSETQ. The CDR3 is 17 residues long. V gave up 1 base and J gave up 7 bases; unmatched junction bases: 7. The CDR3 here is CASSLPGLAGAGNEQFF. CDR3 DNA sequence: TGCGCCAGCAGCTTGCCGGGACTAGCGGGAGCAGGGAATGAGCAGTTCTTC.

This clone was counted between two and nine times. Additional DNA sequences in this sample encode the identical CDR3. The chain couples TRBV19 to TRBJ1-5, with D tentatively TRBD1 (5 bases). The CDR3 is 15 residues long. Per the germline V gene, CDR1 is LNHDA and CDR2 is SQIVND (reference sequence). Trimming stripped 8 bases from V and 1 base from J, with 15 bases between. The CDR3 region is CASSLGGLSNQPQHF. The CDR3 DNA reads as TGTGCCAGTTCTTTGGGGGGGTTAAGCAATCAGCCCCAGCATTTT.

The gene calls are TRBV11-2 and TRBJ2-1; 9 bases agree with TRBD2. Germline lookup yields CDR1 SGHAT and CDR2 FQNNGV. CDR3 length: 15 amino acids. V lost 5 bases and J lost 5; bases outside the gene matches: 7. In DNA form, the CDR3 reads TGTGCCAGCAGCAGGGGGCTAGCGGGAAACAATGAGCAGTTCTTC. Residues: CASSRGLAGNNEQFF.

About this clone itself: This sample includes further DNA sequences coding for the same CDR3. The genes are TRBV30 and TRBJ2-5, with D tentatively TRBD1 (5 bases). The V and J ends lost 0 bases and 4 bases respectively, with 6 bases between them. Germline V gives CDR1 GTSNPN, CDR2 SVGIG (reference sequence). The CDR3 spans 12 residues. CDR3 sequence reads: CAWSVGVETQYF. The CDR3 DNA follows: TGTGCCTGGAGTGTAGGGGTAGAGACCCAGTACTTC.

The chain couples TRBV18 to TRBJ2-5, with D perhaps matching TRBD2 (5 bases). The CDR3 sequence is 17 residues long. Trimming took off 4 bases at V and 0 bases at J, with 18 bases between the two ends. CDR1 and CDR2 (germline): KGHSH, LQKENI. This chain's CDR3 is CASSLLKPGNHQETQYF. As DNA, the CDR3 is TGTGCCAGCTCACTGTTAAAACCCGGGAACCACCAAGAGACCCAGTACTTC.

This chain connects TRBV7-8 to TRBJ1-2; D may be TRBD1 (6 bases). The germline V and J ends were trimmed by 5 bases and 2 bases, with 18 bases remaining between them. Germline V lookup: CDR1 SGHVS, CDR2 FQNEAQ. There are 16 residues in the CDR3. The CDR3 loop reads CASSPHRQGSNYGYTF. The DNA for the CDR3 is TGTGCCAGCAGCCCCCACCGGCAGGGGTCCAACTATGGCTACACCTTC.

With respect to this clone: Different DNA sequences within this sample yield the same CDR3. The chain uses TRBV5-1 and TRBJ2-3; D is possibly TRBD1 (6 bases). V was trimmed by 2 bases and J by 1 base, leaving 8 bases between them. The germline V gene encodes CDR1 SGHRS and CDR2 YFSETQ. CDR3 length equals 14 residues. CDR3 protein: CASSLAGGTDTQYF. For the CDR3, the DNA is TGCGCCAGCAGCTTAGCAGGGGGCACAGATACGCAGTATTTT.

The chain couples TRBV5-1 to TRBJ1-2; maybe TRBD1 (5 bases). This CDR3 has 14 amino acids. The germline V and J ends were trimmed by 1 base and 3 bases, with 10 bases remaining between them. Per the germline V gene, CDR1 is SGHRS and CDR2 is YFSETQ. CDR3 coding DNA: TGCGCCAGCAGCTTGTCGGGGGATGACTATGGCTACACCTTC. Amino acids: CASSLSGDDYGYTF. Using reference TRBV5-1 and TRBJ1-2 for the parts outside the CDR3, the full variable domain is KAGVTQTPRYLIKTRGQQVTLSCSPISGHRSVSWYQQTPGQGLQFLFEYFSETQRNKGNFPGRFSGRQFSNSRSEMNVSTLELGDSALYLCASSLSGDDYGYTFGSGTRLTVV.

J is TRBJ1-2 and V is TRBV18, with TRBD1 matching 9 bases. CDR3 length: 16 residues. Germline V CDR1 and CDR2: KGHSH, LQKENI. J lost 3 bases, V lost 9 bases, and 14 bases had no gene match. The CDR3 here is CASYGYGTGSDYGYTF. DNA of the CDR3: TGTGCCAGTTACGGTTACGGGACAGGGTCGGACTATGGCTACACCTTC.

J is TRBJ1-2 and V is TRBV4-1; the D is unclear. Germline CDR1 reads MGHRA; CDR2 reads YSYEKL. CDR3 length: 14 amino acids. V lost 0 bases and J lost 6, with 11 bases in between. CDR3 residues: CASSQDHRPHGYTF. CDR3 sequence (DNA): TGCGCCAGCAGCCAAGATCACAGACCCCATGGCTACACCTTC.

Here the CDR3 DNA reads TGCAGCGCGAGCCCCCGGCGGTTCACAGATACGCAGTATTTT. Amino acids: CSASPRRFTDTQYF. The rearrangement uses TRBV29-1 and TRBJ2-3; D is uncertain. Trimming removed 7 bases from V and 2 bases from J, with 16 bases in between. The CDR3 covers 14 residues. The V gene's germline CDR1 is SQVTM and CDR2 ANQGSEA.

The chain has TRBV5-1 and TRBJ2-3, with no clear D. The CDR3 has 14 amino acids. Germline-derived CDR1 and CDR2 are SGHRS and YFSETQ. V gave up 0 bases and J gave up 10 bases, with 15 bases separating them. CDR3: CASSLDSPTQAQYF. The CDR3, as DNA: TGCGCCAGCAGCTTGGACAGCCCCACCCAGGCGCAGTATTTT.

The rearrangement uses TRBV6-1 and TRBJ2-3, with a weak D call TRBD2 (6 bases). Germline V gene data show CDR1 as MNHNS and CDR2 as SASEGT. This CDR3 spans 13 amino acids. V was clipped by 8 bases and J by 2 bases, with 11 bases between them. The CDR3 sequence is CASSGLHTDTQYF. The CDR3 DNA reads as TGTGCCAGCTCGGGACTTCACACAGATACGCAGTATTTT.

The V and J genes are TRBV16 and TRBJ1-3, with unresolved D. Trimming took 2 bases from V and 8 from J, leaving 13 bases between them. Germline loops: CDR1 KGHSY, CDR2 FQNENV. The CDR3 is 14 residues long. The CDR3 is CASSQMTSADTIYF. The CDR3 region has the DNA TGTGCCAGCAGCCAAATGACCTCCGCGGACACCATATATTTT. Together with reference TRBV16 and TRBJ1-3, the CDR3 gives the full variable domain: GEEVAQTPKHLVRGEGQKAKLYCAPIKGHSYVFWYQQVLKNEFKFLISFQNENVFDETGMPKERFSAKCLPNSPCSLEIQATKLEDSAVYFCASSQMTSADTIYFGEGSWLTVV.

This clone appeared a few times. The genes are TRBV6-5 and TRBJ2-7; TRBD1 might be the D (6 bases). The germline V gene has CDR1 MNHEY and CDR2 SVGAGI. Trimming took off 6 bases at V and 4 bases at J, with 16 bases between the two ends. CDR3 size: 14 residues. CDR3 protein: CASSQGWEGYEQYF. For the CDR3, the DNA is TGTGCCAGCAGCCAGGGGTGGGAAGGGTACGAGCAGTACTTC.

V is TRBV11-2 and J is TRBJ1-1; TRBD1 aligns across 7 bases. Trimming took 5 bases from V and 4 from J; bases not matched to a gene: 4. CDR3 size: 13 residues. Germline CDR1 SGHAT, CDR2 FQNNGV. The CDR3 spells CASSPAGGTEAFF. The CDR3 coding sequence is TGTGCCAGCAGCCCAGCAGGGGGCACTGAAGCTTTCTTT.

The gene calls are TRBV9 and TRBJ1-4; 7 bases align to TRBD1. With V trimmed by 0 bases and J by 6 bases, 2 bases remained unmatched. CDR1 is SGDLS and CDR2 is YYNGEE in the germline V gene. The CDR3 contains 14 residues. This CDR3 is CASSVGDSYEKLFF. The CDR3 DNA reads TGTGCCAGCAGCGTAGGGGACAGTTATGAAAAACTGTTTTTT.